Each of the 22 T cell receptor beta chains below was sequenced from the same sample in a study of beta chain features in type 1 diabetes. Every isolated RNA sample was fully reverse transcribed, so sequencing captured expressed TCRB transcripts. Profiled with immunoSEQ multiplex PCR; TCRdb holds only in-frame clones, not every one. The repertoire holds 900,000 or so clones, with 17% as singletons. The sequenced material came from naive CD4+ T cells from blood. These receptors all come from a woman between 18 and 30 years old in good health.

The chain carries TRBV5-6 and TRBJ1-2; 8 bases fit TRBD1. Per germline, CDR1 SGHDT and CDR2 YYEEEE. The V gene end was trimmed by 6 bases and the J gene end by 7 bases; junction bases not matched to a gene: 11. This CDR3 is 14 amino acids long. Here the CDR3 DNA reads TGTGCCAGCAACCCCAGGGGGCTGAATCGTGGCTACACCTTC. Amino acid sequence: CASNPRGLNRGYTF.

This clone was seen a few times. The same CDR3 is also encoded by other DNA sequences in this sample. The J gene is TRBJ1-1, the V gene TRBV18, with 8 bases matching TRBD1. CDR3 size: 14 residues. Losses at the gene ends were 4 bases for V and 1 base for J; bases not matched to a gene: 2. From germline, CDR1 is KGHSH and CDR2 LQKENI. The CDR3 sequence is CASSRGQGNTEAFF. Written as DNA, the CDR3 is TGTGCCAGCTCACGCGGACAGGGGAACACTGAAGCTTTCTTT.

This clone was detected a few times. The CDR3, as DNA: TGTGCCAGCAGCCCCACCGGTGGGGCCAACGTCCTGACTTTC. Residues: CASSPTGGANVLTF. The gene calls are TRBV4-2 and TRBJ2-6; no reliable D call. The CDR3 has 14 residues. CDR1 LGHNA and CDR2 YNFKEQ come from the germline V gene. V was cut by 4 bases and J by 3 bases, with 7 bases left in between.

This clone came up a few times. V is TRBV18 and J is TRBJ1-1, with no clear D. The germline V gene encodes CDR1 KGHSH and CDR2 LQKENI. The CDR3 spans 15 residues. The V end lost 1 base, the J end lost 4 bases, and 13 bases lay between the germline ends. The CDR3 DNA reads as TGTGCCAGCTCACCACTGAATCCCTGGGCCACTGAAGCTTTCTTT. Amino acids: CASSPLNPWATEAFF.

CDR3 residues: CASSLRVTSPLHF. For the CDR3, the DNA is TGCGCCAGCAGCCTTCGAGTTACTTCACCCCTCCACTTT. The chain links TRBV4-3 to TRBJ1-6, with D hard to call. In germline, CDR1 is LGHNA, CDR2 YSLEER. The CDR3 consists of 13 residues. V was clipped by 4 bases and J by 9 bases, with 10 bases between them.

V gene TRBV11-2 combines with J gene TRBJ2-7, with D uncertain. The CDR3 extends over 14 amino acids. Looked up from germline, CDR1 is SGHAT and CDR2 is FQNNGV. V was clipped by 1 base and J by 9 bases, with 16 bases between them. CDR3 sequence: CASSLVEYAGRQYF. The CDR3 coding sequence is TGTGCCAGCAGCTTAGTCGAGTATGCCGGCAGGCAGTACTTC.

This chain connects TRBV4-2 to TRBJ2-5, with D possibly matching TRBD1 (6 bases). V gave up 3 bases and J gave up 2 bases, with 10 bases separating them. CDR3 size: 14 residues. Germline V gives CDR1 LGHNA, CDR2 YNFKEQ. Here the CDR3 reads CASSHGQNQETQYF. The CDR3 nucleotides read TGTGCCAGCAGCCACGGACAGAATCAAGAGACCCAGTACTTC.

This clone has more than one count but fewer than ten. The rearrangement joins TRBV6-6 to TRBJ1-2; D gene uncertain. Trimming removed 10 bases at V and 4 bases at J, with 22 bases between. The CDR3 contains 15 residues. Germline values: CDR1 MNHNY, CDR2 SVGAGI (reference sequence). This chain's CDR3 is CATQAFARKVYGYTF. The DNA of the CDR3 is TGTGCCACCCAAGCTTTTGCCAGGAAGGTCTATGGCTACACCTTC.

Concerning this clone itself: Other DNA sequences in this sample translate to the same CDR3. V is TRBV7-9 and J is TRBJ1-3; D perhaps matches TRBD1 (5 bases). The CDR3 sequence is 14 residues long. The V and J ends lost 2 bases and 4 bases respectively, with 9 bases between them. CDR1 SEHNR and CDR2 FQNEAQ come from the germline V gene (reference sequence). DNA of the CDR3: TGTGCCAGCAGCTTAACAGGTTCAGGAAACACCATATATTTT. Translating gives CASSLTGSGNTIYF.

The rearrangement joins TRBV15 to TRBJ2-5; possible D gene TRBD1, 5 bases. This CDR3 has 14 residues. The V gene's germline CDR1 is LNHNV and CDR2 YYDKDF (reference sequence). V was cut by 0 bases and J by 2 bases, with 7 bases left in between. For the CDR3, the DNA is TGTGCCACCAGCAGAGATGACAGTCAAGAGACCCAGTACTTC. Protein product: CATSRDDSQETQYF.

This chain links TRBV5-1 with TRBJ1-2; a weak D match, TRBD1 (5 bases). The CDR3 is 15 amino acids. Germline V gives CDR1 SGHRS, CDR2 YFSETQ. The germline V and J ends were trimmed by 0 bases and 4 bases, with 13 bases remaining between them. DNA of the CDR3: TGCGCCAGCAGCTTGGATGGGGGTAGGACCTATGGCTACACCTTC. It specifies CASSLDGGRTYGYTF.

This clone was counted a few times. The chain has TRBV4-2 and TRBJ1-1; D unresolved. V dropped 2 bases and J dropped 1 base, with 11 bases sitting between them. CDR3 length equals 15 residues. Germline CDR1 reads LGHNA; CDR2 reads YNFKEQ. CDR3 DNA: TGTGCCAGCAGCCAACTAGACGGACCGAACACTGAAGCTTTCTTT. Protein: CASSQLDGPNTEAFF.

This clone turned up a few times. The chain recombines TRBV18 with TRBJ2-3; D perhaps matches TRBD2 (6 bases). The CDR3 runs 15 residues. V gave up 3 bases and J gave up 4 bases, with 14 bases separating them. Germline CDR1 KGHSH, CDR2 LQKENI. The CDR3, as DNA: TGTGCCAGCTCACCGGTGGAGGGACCCCCAGATACGCAGTATTTT. Encoded protein: CASSPVEGPPDTQYF.

V and J are TRBV27 and TRBJ1-6; a possible D gene is TRBD1 (6 bases). The CDR3 has 12 amino acids. Germline lookup yields CDR1 MNHEY and CDR2 SMNVEV (reference sequence). Trimming left V 5 bases short and J 9 bases short, with 8 bases between. CDR3 in DNA: TGTGCCAGCAGTACAGGGTTTTCACCCCTCCACTTT. This translates into CASSTGFSPLHF.

This clone showed up just once. The chain employs TRBV7-9 and TRBJ2-7, with 9 bases aligning to TRBD1. The CDR3 is 15 residues long. Unmatched junction bases numbered 11, after V lost 5 bases and J lost 6 bases. The germline V gene has CDR1 SEHNR and CDR2 FQNEAQ (reference sequence). The chain's CDR3 is CASSPPPGQGIEQYF. As DNA, the CDR3 is TGTGCCAGCAGCCCGCCGCCGGGACAGGGAATCGAGCAGTACTTC.

This clone was seen a single time. The V gene is TRBV28, the J gene TRBJ1-2; D not resolved. The CDR3 sequence is 15 residues long. V dropped 5 bases and J dropped 6 bases, with 19 bases sitting between them. Germline CDR1 MDHEN, CDR2 SYDVKM. The CDR3 is CASSPIMTRVHGYTF. The CDR3 DNA follows: TGTGCCAGCAGTCCTATTATGACTAGGGTCCATGGCTACACCTTC.

This clone turned up a few times. J is TRBJ2-3 and V is TRBV4-3; 8 bases are a match to TRBD2. CDR1 is LGHNA, CDR2 YSLEER, per germline. Germline trimming cut 1 base from V and 2 bases from J; bases unmatched to any gene: 11. The CDR3 is 18 residues long. CDR3 sequence reads: CASSQVRSGGRTTDTQYF. The CDR3 DNA follows: TGCGCCAGCAGCCAAGTTCGTAGTGGCGGGAGGACCACAGATACGCAGTATTTT.

This clone has a handful of counts. The chain combines TRBV7-9 with TRBJ2-1; no clear D. CDR3 length: 14 residues. Germline loops: CDR1 SEHNR, CDR2 FQNEAQ (reference sequence). Trimming cost V 6 bases and J 4 bases, with 13 bases left between them. The CDR3: CASSPDRQYNEQFF. The CDR3 bases are TGTGCCAGCAGTCCCGACCGGCAGTACAATGAGCAGTTCTTC.

This clone occurred a few times. This rearrangement joins TRBV15 to TRBJ1-4; D is possibly TRBD1 (5 bases). V was pared by 2 bases and J by 7 bases, with 8 bases between. Germline CDR1 LNHNV, CDR2 YYDKDF (reference sequence). CDR3 length: 13 residues. The CDR3 here is CATSRQGGEKLFF. CDR3 DNA sequence: TGTGCCACCAGCAGACAGGGAGGTGAAAAACTGTTTTTT.

There are a few counts of this clone. This rearrangement joins TRBV7-6 to TRBJ1-5; unclear D gene. Trimming cost V 7 bases and J 3 bases, with 4 bases left between them. The CDR3 loop spans 11 amino acids. The germline CDR1 and CDR2 sequences are SGHVS and FNYEAQ. In DNA form, the CDR3 reads TGTGCCAGCAAAGCCAATCAGCCCCAGCATTTT. It codes for CASKANQPQHF.

The rearrangement uses TRBV4-3 and TRBJ2-1; the D gene is possibly TRBD1 (6 bases). Trimming pared 7 bases from V and 2 bases from J, leaving 12 bases between. Germline values: CDR1 LGHNA, CDR2 YSLEER. The CDR3 runs to 14 residues. In DNA form, the CDR3 reads TGCGCCAGCACCCTTGGACAGACCTACAATGAGCAGTTCTTC. Protein product: CASTLGQTYNEQFF.

This clone has more than one count but fewer than ten. The chain has TRBV7-2 and TRBJ2-7; no reliable D call. Trimming pared 5 bases from V and 4 bases from J, leaving 9 bases between. The CDR3 runs 12 residues. Germline-derived CDR1 and CDR2 are SGHTA and FQGNSA. The CDR3 nucleotides are TGTGCCAGCAGCCCCGGGCCATACGAGCAGTACTTC. Its protein is CASSPGPYEQYF.